This T cell receptor (beta chain) was retrieved from a study of graft-versus-host responses after intestinal transplantation. Study summary: Recipients were given multivisceral, liver-intestinal, or isolated intestinal transplants.

Note on this clone: Its matching antigen is unknown.

Study-level points and caveats: The study found high graft-versus-host to host-versus-graft clonal ratios in allografts of patients with graft-donor T cell macrochimerism.

Libraries were prepared by immunoSEQ multiplex PCR; TCRdb keeps only in-frame clonotypes and omits some of them. The sample includes about 110,000 clones, 80% to 90% of them seen just once. This CDR3 contains 15 residues. CDR1 is SGHTA and CDR2 is FQGTGA in the germline V gene. The ends lost 5 bases at V and 6 bases at J; junction bases unmatched: 6. Source: unstimulated CD4+ T cells sorted from spleen or lymph node cells, taken before transplant. The clonotype was recovered from a human donor who was the organ donor for an intestinal transplant. The chain joins TRBV7-3 to TRBJ2-1, with 11 positions matching TRBD2. This CDR3 is CASSTRLAGFNEQFF. CDR3 DNA: TGTGCCAGCAGCACCCGACTAGCGGGATTCAATGAGCAGTTCTTC.